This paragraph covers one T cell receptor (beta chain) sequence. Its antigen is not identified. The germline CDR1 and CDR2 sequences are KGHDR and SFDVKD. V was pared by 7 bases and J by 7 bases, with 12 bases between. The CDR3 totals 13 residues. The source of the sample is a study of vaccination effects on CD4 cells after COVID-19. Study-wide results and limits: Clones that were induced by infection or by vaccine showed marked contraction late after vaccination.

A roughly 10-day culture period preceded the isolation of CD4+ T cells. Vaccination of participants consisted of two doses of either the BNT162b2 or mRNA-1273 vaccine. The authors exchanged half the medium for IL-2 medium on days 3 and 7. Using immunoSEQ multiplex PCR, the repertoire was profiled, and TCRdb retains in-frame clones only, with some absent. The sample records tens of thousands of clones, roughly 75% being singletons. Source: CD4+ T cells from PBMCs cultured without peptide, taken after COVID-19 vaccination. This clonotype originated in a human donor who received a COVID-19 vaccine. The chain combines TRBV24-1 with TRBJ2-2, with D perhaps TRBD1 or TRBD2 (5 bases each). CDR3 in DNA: TGTGCCACCAGCCGGGACCGGGTCGGGGAGCTGTTTTTT. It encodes CATSRDRVGELFF.